This T cell receptor beta chain was found in a study of T cells in Graves' hyperthyroidism and ophthalmopathy. Uncontrolled infections, other autoimmune diseases, pregnancy or lactation led to exclusion of patients. This clonotype came up a few times. Between the trimmed V and J ends, which lost 3 bases and 3 bases, there was a span of 12 bases. The CDR3 loop spans 14 amino acids. Germline lookup yields CDR1 KGHSH and CDR2 LQKENI. TCR beta CDR3 region amplification was performed from RNA transcripts. In the first-round RT-PCR of the TCR CDR3, the HTBI primer set was used. Each CDR3 protein is one row after TCRdb ran MiXCR on the multiplex PCR reads. Among around 580,000 distinct CDR3 sequences listed, 46% were seen once.

The rearrangement uses TRBV18 and TRBJ2-7; a weak D match, TRBD2 (6 bases). The sample comprised peripheral blood or thyroid tissue (not recorded which). The origin of this receptor is a woman younger than 35 with Graves' hyperthyroidism. The CDR3 is CASSPGGAHYEQYF. Here the CDR3 DNA reads TGTGCCAGCTCACCGGGCGGGGCTCACTACGAGCAGTACTTC.